This T cell receptor (beta chain) appears in the sequencing data of a study of shared clonotypes between healthy human individuals. For the study at large: Three CD4 naive, three CD4 memory, two CD8 naive and one CD8 memory plate were used per donor.

Concerning this clone itself: Its antigen is as yet unknown.

Study results and caveats: Compared with clonotypes that all four donors shared, non-shared clonotypes had lower generation probabilities. Rarefaction showed sorted-subset sequencing was incomplete despite large depth.

V dropped 6 bases and J dropped 2 bases, with 12 bases sitting between them. The CDR3 extends over 13 amino acids. Germline V gene sequence: CDR1 SGHNT, CDR2 YYREEE (reference sequence). TCRdb's table, derived via immunoSEQ multiplex PCR, lists solely in-frame clones and lacks some. Of under 1,900,000 clones listed, around 98.5% are singletons. The rearrangement uses TRBV5-4 and TRBJ2-7; maybe TRBD2 (5 bases). The sequence derives from a young man in good health. Sequenced input: naive CD4+ T cells sorted from blood. The subset denotes: CD45RA+ positively selected. As DNA, the CDR3 is TGTGCCAGCACCCGCGGGCAGACCTACGAGCAGTACTTC. Translation gives CASTRGQTYEQYF.